These T cell receptor beta chains were read from a single sample in a study of human T cells and chemical hapten exposure. TCRdb reanalysed the RACE reads using MiXCR and keeps one entry per CDR3 protein. The sample has just over 350,000 distinct CDR3 sequences, around 6% seen once. The sample was whole blood, taken in connection with sensitization to the hapten diphenylcyclopropenone (DPC). The receptors come from a woman between 18 and 29 years old with alopecia areata. Some clones in this sample may be carry-over from other donors' samples. CDR3s include the opening cysteine and the closing phenylalanine or tryptophan. Fields, in order: clone size, J gene, V gene, D gene, CDR3 protein, CDR3 DNA. D genes are given only for firm matches. Only some rows state a clone size, as once, few, many or a class for expanded clones.

abundance: many
j_gene: TRBJ1-5
v_gene: TRBV6-6
d_gene: .
CDR3aa: CASSYPTIRGNSNQPQHF
CDR3nt: TGTGCCAGCAGTTACCCCACGATCAGGGGTAACAGCAATCAGCCCCAGCATTTT

abundance: many
j_gene: TRBJ1-5
v_gene: TRBV12-3/TRBV12-4
d_gene: .
CDR3aa: CASTGSNQPQHF
CDR3nt: TGTGCCAGCACTGGCAGCAATCAGCCCCAGCATTTT

abundance: many
j_gene: TRBJ1-1
v_gene: TRBV7-9
d_gene: TRBD1
CDR3aa: CASSLGTGGDTNTEAFF
CDR3nt: TGTGCCAGCAGCTTAGGGACAGGGGGCGATACGAACACTGAAGCTTTCTTT

abundance: few
j_gene: TRBJ2-2
v_gene: TRBV20-1
d_gene: TRBD1
CDR3aa: CSARETGDTGELFF
CDR3nt: TGCAGTGCTAGGGAAACAGGGGACACCGGGGAGCTGTTTTTT

abundance: .
j_gene: TRBJ2-7
v_gene: TRBV4-2
d_gene: .
CDR3aa: CASSQVVRAHEQYF
CDR3nt: TGTGCCAGCAGCCAAGTCGTCCGGGCCCACGAGCAGTACTTC

abundance: few
j_gene: TRBJ2-7
v_gene: TRBV10-3
d_gene: .
CDR3aa: CAISVRPGRDGEQYF
CDR3nt: TGTGCCATCAGTGTCCGACCGGGGCGAGATGGGGAGCAGTACTTC

abundance: many
j_gene: TRBJ1-6
v_gene: TRBV28
d_gene: .
CDR3aa: CASSFLGLNNSPLHF
CDR3nt: TGTGCCAGCAGTTTTCTGGGGCTTAATAATTCACCCCTCCACTTT

abundance: .
j_gene: TRBJ2-4
v_gene: TRBV4-1
d_gene: .
CDR3aa: CASSPVFAKNIQYF
CDR3nt: TGCGCCAGCAGCCCCGTGTTTGCCAAAAACATTCAGTACTTC

abundance: few
j_gene: TRBJ1-2
v_gene: TRBV6-5
d_gene: .
CDR3aa: CASSYDVLYGYTF
CDR3nt: TGTGCCAGCAGTTACGACGTACTCTATGGCTACACCTTC

abundance: few
j_gene: TRBJ2-7
v_gene: TRBV7-8
d_gene: TRBD2
CDR3aa: CASSLATVPGGQDEQYF
CDR3nt: TGTGCCAGCAGCTTAGCGACGGTGCCGGGGGGGCAGGACGAGCAGTACTTC

abundance: .
j_gene: TRBJ1-2
v_gene: TRBV7-8
d_gene: .
CDR3aa: CASSRRGPTGDYGYTF
CDR3nt: TGTGCCAGCAGCCGCAGGGGTCCCACGGGAGATTATGGCTACACCTTC

abundance: few
j_gene: TRBJ2-4
v_gene: TRBV29-1
d_gene: .
CDR3aa: CSVDFGGEAKNIQYF
CDR3nt: TGCAGCGTTGATTTTGGGGGAGAGGCCAAAAACATTCAGTACTTC

abundance: .
j_gene: TRBJ1-6
v_gene: TRBV2
d_gene: TRBD1
CDR3aa: CASSGDRGGNSPLHF
CDR3nt: TGTGCCAGCAGTGGGGACAGGGGCGGTAATTCACCCCTCCACTTT

abundance: .
j_gene: TRBJ1-1
v_gene: TRBV6-5
d_gene: .
CDR3aa: CASSLQNRELNTEAFF
CDR3nt: TGTGCCAGCAGTCTCCAAAACAGGGAATTGAACACTGAAGCTTTCTTT